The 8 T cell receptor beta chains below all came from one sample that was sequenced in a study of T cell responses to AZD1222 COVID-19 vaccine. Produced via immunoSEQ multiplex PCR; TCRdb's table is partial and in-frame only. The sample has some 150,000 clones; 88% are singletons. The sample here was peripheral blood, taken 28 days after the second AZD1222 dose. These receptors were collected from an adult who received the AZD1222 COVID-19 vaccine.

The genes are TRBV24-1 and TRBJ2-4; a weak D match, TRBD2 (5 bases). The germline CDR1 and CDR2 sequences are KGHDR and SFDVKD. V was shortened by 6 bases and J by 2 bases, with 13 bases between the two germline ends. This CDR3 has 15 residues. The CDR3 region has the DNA TGTGCCACCAGTCCCCCTGGAGGTTCCAAAAACATTCAGTACTTC. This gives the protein CATSPPGGSKNIQYF.

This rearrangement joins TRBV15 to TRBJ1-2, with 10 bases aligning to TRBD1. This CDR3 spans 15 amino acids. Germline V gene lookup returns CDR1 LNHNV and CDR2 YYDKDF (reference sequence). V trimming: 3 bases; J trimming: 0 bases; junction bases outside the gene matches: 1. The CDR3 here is CATSSGQGANYGYTF. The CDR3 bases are TGTGCCACCAGCAGCGGACAGGGGGCTAACTATGGCTACACCTTC.

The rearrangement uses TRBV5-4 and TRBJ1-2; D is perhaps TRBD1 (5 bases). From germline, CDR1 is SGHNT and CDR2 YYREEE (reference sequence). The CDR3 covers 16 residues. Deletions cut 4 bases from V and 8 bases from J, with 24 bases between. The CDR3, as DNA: TGTGCCAGCAGCCCACTCACCGCGGGGCCTTCGGGCGGCTACACCTTC. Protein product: CASSPLTAGPSGGYTF.

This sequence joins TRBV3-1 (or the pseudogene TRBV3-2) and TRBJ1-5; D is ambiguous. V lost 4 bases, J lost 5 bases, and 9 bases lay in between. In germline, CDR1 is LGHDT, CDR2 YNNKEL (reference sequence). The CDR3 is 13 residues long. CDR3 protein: CASSLMVDQPQHF. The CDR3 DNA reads TGTGCCAGCAGCCTTATGGTCGATCAGCCCCAGCATTTT.

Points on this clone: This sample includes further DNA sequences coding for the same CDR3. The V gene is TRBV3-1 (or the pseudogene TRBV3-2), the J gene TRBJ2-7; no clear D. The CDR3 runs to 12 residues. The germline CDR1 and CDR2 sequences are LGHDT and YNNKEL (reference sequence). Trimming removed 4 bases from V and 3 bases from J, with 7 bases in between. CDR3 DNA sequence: TGTGCCAGCAGCCTCAGTGGCTACGAGCAGTACTTC. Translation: CASSLSGYEQYF.

CDR3 in amino acids: CASSIQGALSQPQHF. The DNA for the CDR3 is TGTGCCAGTAGTATACAGGGGGCGCTAAGTCAGCCCCAGCATTTT. The chain employs TRBV19 and TRBJ1-5; 8 positions agree with TRBD1. The germline gives CDR1 LNHDA, CDR2 SQIVND (reference sequence). The trim removed 2 bases at V and 6 bases at J, leaving 6 bases unmatched. This CDR3 is built from 15 residues.

DNA for the CDR3: TGTGCCAGTAACGTAGAAAGGACCCGCTCTAATCAGCCCCAGCATTTT. Its translation: CASNVERTRSNQPQHF. This chain links TRBV19 with TRBJ1-5; no definite D call. CDR3 length: 16 amino acids. Germline-derived CDR1 and CDR2 are LNHDA and SQIVND (reference sequence). Trimming removed 7 bases at V and 4 bases at J, with 20 bases between.

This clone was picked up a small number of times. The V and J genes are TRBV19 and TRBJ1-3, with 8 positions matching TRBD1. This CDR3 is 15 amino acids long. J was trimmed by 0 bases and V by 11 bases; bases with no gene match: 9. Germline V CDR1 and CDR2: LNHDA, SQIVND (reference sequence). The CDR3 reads CAASGTGSSGNTIYF. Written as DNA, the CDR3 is TGTGCCGCAAGCGGGACAGGATCCTCTGGAAACACCATATATTTT.